One sample yielded the 9 T cell receptor beta chains listed below, sequenced in a study of blood T cell repertoires in COVID-19. Sequencing was performed with immunoSEQ multiplex PCR; in TCRdb, only in-frame clones are kept and a portion is missing. There are roughly 670,000 clones in the sample; 80% to 90% occur only once, and over 0.2% lies in the top ten. Sequenced: peripheral blood. Receptor source: a woman between 18 and 30 years old with acute or convalescent COVID-19.

The rearrangement uses TRBV14 and TRBJ1-2; 9 nucleotides match TRBD1. The CDR3 runs 14 residues. Germline-derived CDR1 and CDR2 are SGHDN and FVKESK. Germline trimming cut 4 bases from V and 4 bases from J; bases unmatched to any gene: 4. DNA for the CDR3: TGTGCCAGCAGCCCTACAGGGGGCGGCTATGGCTACACCTTC. The encoded protein is CASSPTGGGYGYTF.

V is TRBV5-6 and J is TRBJ2-3; 9 bases fit TRBD2. CDR3 size: 15 residues. V lost 0 bases, J lost 6 bases, and 5 bases stayed unmatched. From germline, CDR1 is SGHDT and CDR2 YYEEEE. CDR3 in amino acids: CASSLVLAGKDTQYF. DNA for the CDR3: TGTGCCAGCAGCTTGGTCCTAGCGGGGAAGGATACGCAGTATTTT.

J is TRBJ1-1 and V is TRBV6-5, with 9 bases matching TRBD1. Germline loops: CDR1 MNHEY, CDR2 SVGAGI. This CDR3 is built from 15 residues. The V and J ends lost 6 bases and 8 bases, in that order; junction bases with no gene match: 13. CDR3 nucleotide sequence: TGTGCCAGCAGCCGGGACAGGGAGGTAGTGAAGGAAGCTTTCTTT. Its translation: CASSRDREVVKEAFF.

The V call is TRBV4-1, the J call TRBJ1-3; unclear D gene. Between the trimmed V and J ends, which lost 4 bases and 4 bases, there was a span of 17 bases. The CDR3 is 16 residues long. The germline V gene encodes CDR1 MGHRA and CDR2 YSYEKL. Here the CDR3 reads CASSLRGWARGNTIYF. As DNA, the CDR3 is TGCGCCAGCAGCCTCCGAGGGTGGGCCAGGGGAAACACCATATATTTT.

This clone was found once. The chain uses TRBV5-1 and TRBJ2-3, with 7 bases lining up with TRBD1. V lost 4 bases and J lost 6; bases outside the gene matches: 11. The CDR3 is 15 residues long. Germline loops: CDR1 SGHRS, CDR2 YFSETQ. CDR3 amino acids: CASSPAAGGLDTQYF. The CDR3 region has the DNA TGCGCCAGCAGCCCCGCGGCAGGGGGTCTGGATACGCAGTATTTT.

The count of this clone is one. The chain links TRBV6-2 or TRBV6-3 to TRBJ2-1; perhaps TRBD1 as D (5 bases). Germline loops: CDR1 MNHEY, CDR2 SVGEGT. Trimming stripped 2 bases from V and 5 bases from J, with 13 bases between. The CDR3 is made up of 15 amino acids. The CDR3 DNA is TGTGCCAGCAGTTACCACGGATGGGGCAACAATGAGCAGTTCTTC. Its translation is CASSYHGWGNNEQFF.

This clone has just a few counts. This sequence joins TRBV28 and TRBJ2-2; TRBD1 agrees at 10 bases. The CDR3 covers 15 residues. The V gene's germline CDR1 is MDHEN and CDR2 SYDVKM. J lost 6 bases, V lost 8 bases, and 9 bases had no gene match. The CDR3 loop is CASYRQGAIAGELFF. The CDR3 bases are TGTGCCAGCTATAGACAGGGGGCAATAGCCGGGGAGCTGTTTTTT.

Of note for this clone: Other DNA sequences in the sample encode the same CDR3. This chain joins TRBV7-2 and TRBJ1-2; 9 positions agree with TRBD1. V dropped 1 base and J dropped 4; count of bases not matched to a gene: 4. Germline values: CDR1 SGHTA, CDR2 FQGNSA. The CDR3 covers 15 residues. DNA for the CDR3: TGTGCCAGCAGCTTAGAGCGGGGACAGGGCTATGGCTACACCTTC. Its translation is CASSLERGQGYGYTF.

This chain uses TRBV7-2 with TRBJ2-6; 7 bases fit TRBD1. Germline-derived CDR1 and CDR2 are SGHTA and FQGNSA. The CDR3 is 14 amino acids. After removal of 7 bases from V and 4 bases from J, the junction contained 4 bases not matched to a gene. The CDR3 region is CASNRGPGANVLTF. The CDR3 bases are TGTGCCAGCAACAGGGGTCCCGGGGCCAACGTCCTGACTTTC.